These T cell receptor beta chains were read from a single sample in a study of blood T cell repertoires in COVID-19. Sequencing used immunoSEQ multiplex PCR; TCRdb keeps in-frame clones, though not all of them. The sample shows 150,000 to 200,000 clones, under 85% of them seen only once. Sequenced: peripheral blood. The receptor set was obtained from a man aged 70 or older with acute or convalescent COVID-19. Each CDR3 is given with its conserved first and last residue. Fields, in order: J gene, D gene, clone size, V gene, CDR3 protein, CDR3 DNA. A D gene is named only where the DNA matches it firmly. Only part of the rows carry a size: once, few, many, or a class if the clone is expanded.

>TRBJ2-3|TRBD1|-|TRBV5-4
CASSFEQGPTDTQYF
TGTGCCAGCAGCTTCGAACAGGGGCCCACAGATACGCAGTATTTT
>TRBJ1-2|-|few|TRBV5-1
CASSLDSEGGYTF
TGCGCCAGCAGCTTGGACAGCGAGGGTGGCTACACCTTC
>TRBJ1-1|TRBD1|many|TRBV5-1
CASSPDPGQGLGSAFF
TGCGCCAGCAGCCCTGATCCGGGACAGGGACTAGGATCGGCTTTCTTT
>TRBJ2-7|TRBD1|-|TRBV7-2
CASSTGTGYEQYF
TGTGCCAGCAGCACAGGGACAGGGTACGAGCAGTACTTC
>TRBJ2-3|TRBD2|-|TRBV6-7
CASRRLAGDHTQYF
TGTGCCAGCAGACGACTAGCGGGAGACCATACGCAGTATTTT
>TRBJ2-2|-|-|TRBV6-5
CASKQSGQNTGELFF
TGTGCCAGCAAACAGTCGGGACAGAACACCGGGGAGCTGTTTTTT
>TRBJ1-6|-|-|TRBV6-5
CASSYSNQGNSPLHF
TGTGCCAGCAGTTACTCGAATCAGGGGAATTCACCCCTCCACTTT
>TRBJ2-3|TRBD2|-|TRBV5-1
CASSYVAGGTDTQYF
TGCGCCAGCAGTTACGTAGCGGGGGGAACAGATACGCAGTATTTT
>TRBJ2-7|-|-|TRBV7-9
CASSLGGKQYF
TGTGCCAGCAGCCTGGGGGGAAAGCAGTACTTC
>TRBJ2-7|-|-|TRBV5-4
CASSLFSPGQKAYEQYF
TGTGCCAGCAGCTTGTTTAGTCCCGGACAGAAGGCCTACGAGCAGTACTTC